What follows is one TCR beta chain and its context. Its antigen is currently unknown. The data were taken from a study of cytomegalovirus exposure and HLA in healthy donors. The study, taken as a whole, reports: Most TCR sequences were seen very rarely across donors, but some public TCRs occurred in many. Through in vitro validation, a few CMV-associated chains were shown to be specific for CMV antigens. Cytomegalovirus association was assigned to about 180 TCR beta chains.

CDR1 is SGHTA and CDR2 is FQGNSA in the germline V gene. Trimming left V 1 base short and J 4 bases short, with 16 bases between. This CDR3 is built from 16 residues. Data came from immunoSEQ multiplex PCR; TCRdb stores just in-frame clones and leaves some out. Among about 60,000 clones listed, around 96% were seen once. This chain links TRBV7-2 with TRBJ1-2; D possibly corresponds to TRBD1 (5 bases). Sequences were obtained from PBMCs. The source is a man between 18 and 35 years old in good health and CMV-seronegative. The CDR3 reads CASSLVAGLPTYGYTF. The CDR3 region has the DNA TGTGCCAGCAGCTTAGTAGCGGGACTTCCAACCTATGGCTACACCTTC.